These 7 T cell receptor beta chains came from one sample sequenced in a study of blood T cell repertoires in COVID-19. Sequenced by immunoSEQ multiplex PCR; TCRdb stores in-frame clones only, minus some. The data hold fewer than 85,000 clones, with roughly three quarters observed a single time. Sequencing was carried out using peripheral blood. All receptors derive from a man between 65 and 85 years old with COVID-19, enrolled during active disease.

The chain combines TRBV7-9 with TRBJ2-3, with 7 bases identical to TRBD1. The CDR3 totals 15 residues. Germline lookup yields CDR1 SEHNR and CDR2 FQNEAQ (reference sequence). V was pared by 5 bases and J by 4 bases, with 9 bases of the junction left unmatched. The DNA of the CDR3 is TGTGCCAGCAGCCTAGTATGGGGACAGCCAGATACGCAGTATTTT. Amino acids: CASSLVWGQPDTQYF.

The chain carries TRBV30 and TRBJ1-1, with 9 bases lining up with TRBD1. Germline V gene data show CDR1 as GTSNPN and CDR2 as SVGIG (reference sequence). V trimming: 3 bases; J trimming: 11 bases; junction bases outside the gene matches: 7. The CDR3 loop spans 12 amino acids. Here the CDR3 reads CAWSTGGWEAFF. As DNA, the CDR3 is TGTGCCTGGAGCACAGGGGGCTGGGAGGCTTTCTTT.

In its sample, this clone was seen a few times. The chain is built from TRBV5-4 and TRBJ2-1; 7 bases are shared with TRBD2. V lost 6 bases and J lost 1; bases outside the gene matches: 4. Germline V gene data show CDR1 as SGHNT and CDR2 as YYREEE (reference sequence). The CDR3 loop spans 14 amino acids. The CDR3 here is CASMKAGSYNEQFF. CDR3 coding DNA: TGTGCCAGCATGAAAGCGGGATCCTACAATGAGCAGTTCTTC.

As for this clone: Other DNA sequences of this sample code for an identical CDR3. The chain links TRBV18 to TRBJ2-7; 13 bases line up with TRBD2. The germline gives CDR1 KGHSH, CDR2 LQKENI. The V gene end was trimmed by 6 bases and the J gene end by 5 bases; junction bases not matched to a gene: 4. The CDR3 spans 14 residues. The CDR3 protein is CASSPGLAGDEQYF. The CDR3 DNA sequence: TGTGCCAGCTCTCCCGGACTAGCGGGAGACGAGCAGTACTTC.

The V and J genes are TRBV2 and TRBJ2-6, with 9 bases matching TRBD1. Trimming at V came to 7 bases and at J to 3 bases, leaving 7 bases not matched to a gene. The CDR3 has 16 amino acids. Germline V gene data show CDR1 as SNHLY and CDR2 as FYNNEI. The DNA of the CDR3 is TGTGCCAGCACACAGGGGGCGCGCGTTGGGGCCAACGTCCTGACTTTC. It yields the protein CASTQGARVGANVLTF.

V gene TRBV24-1 combines with J gene TRBJ2-1; 11 nucleotides agree with TRBD2. The V and J ends lost 4 bases and 5 bases, in that order; junction bases with no gene match: 6. Per germline, CDR1 KGHDR and CDR2 SFDVKD. This CDR3 is built from 16 residues. The CDR3 DNA reads as TGTGCCACCAGTGACCTACTAGCGGGAGATCACAATGAGCAGTTCTTC. Translated, it gives CATSDLLAGDHNEQFF.

V gene TRBV2 combines with J gene TRBJ1-1, with a weak D call TRBD1 (6 bases). The germline V gene encodes CDR1 SNHLY and CDR2 FYNNEI. V shed 8 bases and J shed 2 bases, with 12 bases lying between them. The CDR3 runs 13 residues. CDR3 nucleotide sequence: TGTGCCAGCCTGACACAGGGAAACACTGAAGCTTTCTTT. Residues: CASLTQGNTEAFF.